The following is a T cell receptor (beta chain) sequence with its context. As yet, its antigen is unknown. Researchers isolated CD4+ T cells once around 11 days of culture had elapsed. The person had a PCR-confirmed SARS-CoV-2 infection during March to December 2020. The V end lost 0 bases, the J end lost 0 bases, and 9 bases lay between the germline ends. CDR1 SGHRS and CDR2 YFSETQ come from the germline V gene. The CDR3 contains 15 residues. The data derive from a study of vaccination effects on CD4 cells after COVID-19. Here immunoSEQ multiplex PCR was the method, and the copy in TCRdb shows in-frame clones only, minus some. The sample lists approximately 47,000 clones; more than 75% were seen once.

The source is a human donor who had a prior SARS-CoV-2 infection. This specimen was CD4+ T cells from PBMCs cultured without peptide, taken before COVID-19 vaccination. The V gene is TRBV5-1, the J gene TRBJ1-1; unclear D gene. CDR3 DNA sequence: TGCGCCAGCAGCTTGGGCGGGGTCATGAACACTGAAGCTTTCTTT. This sequence encodes CASSLGGVMNTEAFF.